This T cell receptor (beta chain) is from a study of cytomegalovirus exposure and HLA in healthy donors. Study results and limitations: Reports credit the classifier with highly specific, highly sensitive diagnosis of cytomegalovirus status.

For this clone: Its target is unknown.

The donors gave bone marrow, and they were healthy. A multiplex PCR was run with 60 Vbeta primers and 13 Jbeta primers. Repertoires were generated with immunoSEQ multiplex PCR, while TCRdb's copy carries only in-frame clones and drops some. The data hold fewer than 250,000 clones, with roughly four fifths observed a single time. CDR1 is MNHEY and CDR2 is SMNVEV in the germline V gene (reference sequence). The length of the CDR3 is 15 residues. The V end lost 2 bases, the J end lost 7 bases, and 14 bases lay between the germline ends. Sequencing was carried out using PBMCs. The TCR was taken from a girl aged 5-17 years in good health and CMV-seronegative. J is TRBJ1-4 and V is TRBV27; D possibly corresponds to TRBD1 (5 bases). The CDR3 is CASSLAGRIGEKLFF. As DNA, the CDR3 is TGTGCCAGCAGTTTAGCGGGACGGATAGGTGAAAAACTGTTTTTT. Full variable domain (outside the CDR3, taken from reference TRBV27 and TRBJ1-4): EAQVTQNPRYLITVTGKKLTVTCSQNMNHEYMSWYRQDPGLGLRQIYYSMNVEVTDKGDVPEGYKVSRKEKRNFPLILESPSPNQTSLYFCASSLAGRIGEKLFFGSGTQLSVL.